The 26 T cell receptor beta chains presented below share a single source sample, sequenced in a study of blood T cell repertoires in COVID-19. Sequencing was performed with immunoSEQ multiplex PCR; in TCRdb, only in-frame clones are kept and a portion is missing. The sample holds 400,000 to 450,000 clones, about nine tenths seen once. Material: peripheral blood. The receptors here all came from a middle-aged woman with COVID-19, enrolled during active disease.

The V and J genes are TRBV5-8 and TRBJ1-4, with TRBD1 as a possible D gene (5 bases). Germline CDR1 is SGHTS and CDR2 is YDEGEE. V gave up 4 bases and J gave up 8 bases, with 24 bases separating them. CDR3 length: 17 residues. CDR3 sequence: CASSPGRLGDGGEKLFF. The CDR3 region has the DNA TGTGCCAGCAGCCCAGGACGACTAGGGGATGGCGGCGAAAAACTGTTTTTT. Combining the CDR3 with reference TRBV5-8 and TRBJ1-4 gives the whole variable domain EAGVTQSPTHLIKTRGQQATLRCSPISGHTSVYWYQQALGLGLQFLLWYDEGEERNRGNFPPRFSGRQFPNYSSELNVNALELEDSALYLCASSPGRLGDGGEKLFFGSGTQLSVL.

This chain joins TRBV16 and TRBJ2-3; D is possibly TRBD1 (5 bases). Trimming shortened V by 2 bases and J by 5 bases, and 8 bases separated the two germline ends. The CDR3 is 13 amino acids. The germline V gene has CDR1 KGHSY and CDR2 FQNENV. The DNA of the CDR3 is TGTGCCAGCAGCCAACTCAGGGTAGATACGCAGTATTTT. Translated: CASSQLRVDTQYF.

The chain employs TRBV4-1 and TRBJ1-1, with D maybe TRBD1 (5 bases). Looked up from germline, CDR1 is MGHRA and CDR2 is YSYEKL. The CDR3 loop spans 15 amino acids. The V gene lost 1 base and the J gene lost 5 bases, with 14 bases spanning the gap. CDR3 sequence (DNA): TGCGCCAGCAGCCAAGCGATCCTTCCAGGGACTGAAGCTTTCTTT. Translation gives CASSQAILPGTEAFF.

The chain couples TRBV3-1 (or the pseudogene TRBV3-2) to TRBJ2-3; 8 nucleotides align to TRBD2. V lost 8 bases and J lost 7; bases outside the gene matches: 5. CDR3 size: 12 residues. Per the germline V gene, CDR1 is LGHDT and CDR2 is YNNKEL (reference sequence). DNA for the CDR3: TGTGCCAGCCGGGGGGGCATAAATACGCAGTATTTT. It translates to CASRGGINTQYF.

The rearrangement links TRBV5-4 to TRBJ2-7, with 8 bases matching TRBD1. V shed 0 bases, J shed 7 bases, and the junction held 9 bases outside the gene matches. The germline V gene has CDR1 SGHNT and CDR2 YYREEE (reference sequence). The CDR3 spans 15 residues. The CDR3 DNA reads TGTGCCAGCAGCTTGGTGTCTCAGGGGGCTGGGGAGCAGTACTTC. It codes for CASSLVSQGAGEQYF.

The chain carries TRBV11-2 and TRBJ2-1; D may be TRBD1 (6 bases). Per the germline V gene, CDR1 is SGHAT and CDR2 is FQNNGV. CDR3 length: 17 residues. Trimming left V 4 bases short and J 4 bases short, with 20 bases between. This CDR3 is CASSSNRVPHLYNEQFF. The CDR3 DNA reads TGTGCCAGCAGCTCTAACAGGGTCCCCCATCTTTACAATGAGCAGTTCTTC.

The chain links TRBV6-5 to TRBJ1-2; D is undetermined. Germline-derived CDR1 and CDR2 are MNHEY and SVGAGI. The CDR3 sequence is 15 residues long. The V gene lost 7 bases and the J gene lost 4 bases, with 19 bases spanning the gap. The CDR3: CASTAAPSTPYGYTF. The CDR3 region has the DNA TGTGCCAGCACCGCGGCCCCTTCCACCCCCTATGGCTACACCTTC.

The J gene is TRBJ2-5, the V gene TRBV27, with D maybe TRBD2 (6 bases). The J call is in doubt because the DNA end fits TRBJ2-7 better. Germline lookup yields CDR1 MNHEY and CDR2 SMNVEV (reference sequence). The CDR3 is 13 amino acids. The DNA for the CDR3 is TGTGCCAGCAGCTACCGGGAGCACTACGAGCAGTACTTC. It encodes CASSYREHYEQYF.

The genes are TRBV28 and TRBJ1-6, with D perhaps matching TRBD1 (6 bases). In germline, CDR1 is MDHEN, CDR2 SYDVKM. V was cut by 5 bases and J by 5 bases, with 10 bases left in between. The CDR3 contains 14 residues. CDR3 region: CASSPGEHNSPLHF. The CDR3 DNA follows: TGTGCCAGCAGTCCAGGGGAACATAATTCACCCCTCCACTTT.

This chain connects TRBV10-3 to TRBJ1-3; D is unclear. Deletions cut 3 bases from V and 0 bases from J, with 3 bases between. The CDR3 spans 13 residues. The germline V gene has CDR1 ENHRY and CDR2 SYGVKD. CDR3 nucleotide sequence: TGTGCCATCAGTGATATCTCTGGAAACACCATATATTTT. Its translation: CAISDISGNTIYF.

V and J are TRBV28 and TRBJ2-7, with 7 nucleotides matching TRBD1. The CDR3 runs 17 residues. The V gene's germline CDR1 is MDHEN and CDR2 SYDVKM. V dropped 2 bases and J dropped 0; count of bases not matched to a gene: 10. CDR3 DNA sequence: TGTGCCAGCAGTTTACCCCACTTGACAGGGACCTCCTACGAGCAGTACTTC. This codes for CASSLPHLTGTSYEQYF.

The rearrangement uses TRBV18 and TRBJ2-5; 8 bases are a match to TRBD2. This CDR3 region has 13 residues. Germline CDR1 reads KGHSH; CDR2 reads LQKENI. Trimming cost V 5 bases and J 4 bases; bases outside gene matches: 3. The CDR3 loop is CASSSTSGETQYF. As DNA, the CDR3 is TGTGCCAGCTCATCCACTAGCGGAGAGACCCAGTACTTC.

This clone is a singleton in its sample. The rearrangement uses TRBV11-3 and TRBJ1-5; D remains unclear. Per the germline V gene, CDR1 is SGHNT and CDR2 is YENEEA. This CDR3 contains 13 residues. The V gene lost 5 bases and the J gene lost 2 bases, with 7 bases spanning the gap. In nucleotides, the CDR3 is TGTGCCAGCAGCCCCGTATGCAATCAGCCCCAGCATTTT. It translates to CASSPVCNQPQHF.

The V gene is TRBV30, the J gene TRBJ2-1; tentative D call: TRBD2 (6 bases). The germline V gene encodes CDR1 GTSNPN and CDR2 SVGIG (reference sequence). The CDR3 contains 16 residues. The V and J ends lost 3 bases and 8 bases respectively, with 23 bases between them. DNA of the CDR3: TGTGCCTGGAGCGTCGTGGGAGGAACCTCTTTGCATGAGCAGTTCTTC. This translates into CAWSVVGGTSLHEQFF.

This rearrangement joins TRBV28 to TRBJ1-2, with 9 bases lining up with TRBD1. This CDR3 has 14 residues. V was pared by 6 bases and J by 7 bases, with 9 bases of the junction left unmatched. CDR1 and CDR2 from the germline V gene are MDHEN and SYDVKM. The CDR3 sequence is CASRLTGGAVGYTF. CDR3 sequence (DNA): TGTGCCAGCAGACTCACAGGGGGCGCCGTTGGCTACACCTTC.

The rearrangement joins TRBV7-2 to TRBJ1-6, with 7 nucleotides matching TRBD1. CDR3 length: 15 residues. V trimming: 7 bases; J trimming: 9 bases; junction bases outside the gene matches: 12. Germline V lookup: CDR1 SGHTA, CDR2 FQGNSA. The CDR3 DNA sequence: TGTGCCAGCATCCTCTCCGGGGCAGGGGGTTCACCCCTCCACTTT. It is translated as CASILSGAGGSPLHF.

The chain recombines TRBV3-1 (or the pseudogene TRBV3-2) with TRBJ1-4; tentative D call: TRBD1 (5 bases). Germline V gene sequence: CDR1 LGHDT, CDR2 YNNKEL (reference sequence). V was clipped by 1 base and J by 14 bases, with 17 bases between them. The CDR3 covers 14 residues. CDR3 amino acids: CASSQGSRGAPLFF. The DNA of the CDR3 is TGTGCCAGCAGCCAAGGGTCGCGGGGCGCACCTCTGTTTTTT.

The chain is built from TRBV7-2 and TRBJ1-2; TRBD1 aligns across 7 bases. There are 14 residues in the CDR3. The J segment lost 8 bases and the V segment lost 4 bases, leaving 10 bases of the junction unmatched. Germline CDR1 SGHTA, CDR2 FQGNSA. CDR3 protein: CASSSKPGTEGYTF. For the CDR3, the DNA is TGTGCCAGCAGCTCAAAGCCCGGGACAGAAGGCTACACCTTC.

As DNA, the CDR3 is TGTGCCAGCAGCTTGGGCCGGGGACAGGGGGACACTGAAGCTTTCTTT. It is translated as CASSLGRGQGDTEAFF. The chain recombines TRBV5-5 with TRBJ1-1; 11 positions agree with TRBD1. Germline lookup yields CDR1 SGHKS and CDR2 YYEKEE (reference sequence). V lost 0 bases to trimming and J lost 3 bases; unmatched junction nucleotides: 4. The CDR3 extends over 16 amino acids.

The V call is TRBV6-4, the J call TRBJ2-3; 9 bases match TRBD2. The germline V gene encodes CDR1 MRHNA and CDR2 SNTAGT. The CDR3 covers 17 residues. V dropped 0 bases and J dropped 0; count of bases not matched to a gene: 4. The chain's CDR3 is CASSDSGTSGSTDTQYF. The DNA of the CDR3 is TGTGCCAGCAGTGACTCAGGTACTAGCGGGAGCACAGATACGCAGTATTTT.

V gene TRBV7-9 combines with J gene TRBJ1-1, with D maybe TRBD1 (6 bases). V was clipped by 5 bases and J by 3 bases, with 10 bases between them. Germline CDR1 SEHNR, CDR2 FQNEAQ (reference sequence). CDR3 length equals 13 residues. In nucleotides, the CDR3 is TGTGCCAGCAGCCCCGGGACACACACTGAAGCTTTCTTT. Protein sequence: CASSPGTHTEAFF.

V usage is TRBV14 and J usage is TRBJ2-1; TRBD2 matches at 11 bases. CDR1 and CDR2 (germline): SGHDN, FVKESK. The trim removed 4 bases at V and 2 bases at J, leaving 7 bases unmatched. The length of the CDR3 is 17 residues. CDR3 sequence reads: CASSRRGTSGPYNEQFF. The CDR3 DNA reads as TGTGCCAGCAGCCGCCGTGGGACTAGCGGTCCCTACAATGAGCAGTTCTTC.

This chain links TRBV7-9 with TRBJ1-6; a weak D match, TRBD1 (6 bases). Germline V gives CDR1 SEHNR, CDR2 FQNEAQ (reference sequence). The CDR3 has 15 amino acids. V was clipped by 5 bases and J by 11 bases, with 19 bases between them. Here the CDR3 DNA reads TGTGCCAGCAGCCCGCCGGGACACTCACCGCCACCCCTCCACTTT. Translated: CASSPPGHSPPPLHF.

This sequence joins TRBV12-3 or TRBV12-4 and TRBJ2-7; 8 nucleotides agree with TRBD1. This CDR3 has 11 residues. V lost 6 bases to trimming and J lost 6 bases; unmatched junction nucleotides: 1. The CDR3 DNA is TGTGCCAGCAGGACAGGGGCCGAGCAGTACTTC. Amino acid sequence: CASRTGAEQYF.

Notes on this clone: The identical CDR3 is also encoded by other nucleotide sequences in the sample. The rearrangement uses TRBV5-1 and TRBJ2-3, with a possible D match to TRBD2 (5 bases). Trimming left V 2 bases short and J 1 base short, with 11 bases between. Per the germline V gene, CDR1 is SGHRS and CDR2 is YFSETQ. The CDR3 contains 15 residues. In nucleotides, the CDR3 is TGCGCCAGCAGCTTACGGGGTATGGGCACAGATACGCAGTATTTT. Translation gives CASSLRGMGTDTQYF.

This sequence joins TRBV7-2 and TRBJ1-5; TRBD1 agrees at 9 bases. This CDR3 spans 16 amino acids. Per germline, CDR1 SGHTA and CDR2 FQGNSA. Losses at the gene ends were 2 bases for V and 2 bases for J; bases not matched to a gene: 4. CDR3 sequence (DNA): TGTGCCAGCAGCTTATTGGGACAGGGAGGCAATCAGCCCCAGCATTTT. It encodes CASSLLGQGGNQPQHF.